This TCR beta chain was captured by sequencing in a study of tumor T cells in aggressive B-cell lymphoma (dated by TCRdb to about 2017). The library was produced with the immunoSEQ multiplex PCR assay. The immuneACCESS repertoire file appears here via TCRdb, limited to in-frame rearrangements. These files lack a portion of the clones; in checked studies, under half of the deficit traces to unresolved V genes, and the cause of the others is not known. In this sample the table shows about 4,800 clones, roughly 80% of which occur a single time. The ten largest account for roughly 4.5% of the sample. As concerns this clone: Its antigen is not yet known. No base quality values were provided; no much bigger clone lies one nucleotide off.

The CDR3 holds 14 amino acids from the cysteine to the phenylalanine. Of the read, only the CDR3 DNA is kept; its 42 bases are in frame from base 1. The TCR was taken from an adult with diffuse large B cell lymphoma. Material for sequencing was tumor tissue. The V gene is TRBV21-1 and the J gene is TRBJ2-7; no DNA check was done on the table's D call, TRBD2. TRBV21-1 constitutes a pseudogene. The encoded CDR3 is CASSKGGDSYEQYF. In nucleotides, the sequence is TGTGCCAGCAGCAAAGGGGGGGACTCCTACGAGCAGTACTTC.